The 26 T cell receptor beta chains below all came from one sample that was sequenced in a study of T-cell memory formation after mild COVID-19. Using its own MiXCR run on the 5' RACE reads, TCRdb lists one record per CDR3 protein. The sample records around 390,000 distinct CDR3 sequences, about 16% being singletons. The sample taken for sequencing was PBMCs or a T cell subset sorted from them (not recorded which). These receptors were taken from a young man who had mild COVID-19 (a few samples of this study predate the infection). Cell type and time point are not known.

The genes are TRBV28 and TRBJ1-1, with a tentative D call TRBD1 (6 bases). Germline V CDR1 and CDR2: MDHEN, SYDVKM. The CDR3 length is 14 residues. Trimming cost V 5 bases and J 0 bases, with 10 bases left between them. Here the CDR3 DNA reads TGTGCCAGCAGTCACGGACAGATGAACACTGAAGCTTTCTTT. Amino acids: CASSHGQMNTEAFF.

This clonotype was seen more than once but under ten times. The chain combines TRBV6-6 with TRBJ2-5; D is possibly TRBD2 (6 bases). Germline values: CDR1 MNHNY, CDR2 SVGAGI (reference sequence). The CDR3 runs to 16 residues. V was pared by 2 bases and J by 5 bases, with 18 bases between. As DNA, the CDR3 is TGTGCCAGCAGTTACAGACGGGACTTACTCGGGGAGACCCAGTACTTC. Protein: CASSYRRDLLGETQYF.

The chain is built from TRBV12-3 or TRBV12-4 and TRBJ2-3; D unresolved. This CDR3 is built from 14 residues. V lost 2 bases and J lost 1, with 7 bases in between. The CDR3 DNA sequence: TGTGCCAGCAGTTTACTTAGGGGCACAGATACGCAGTATTTT. Translating gives CASSLLRGTDTQYF.

V is TRBV6-5 and J is TRBJ1-2; 7 bases map to TRBD1. The germline V gene has CDR1 MNHEY and CDR2 SVGAGI. V lost 2 bases and J lost 6; bases outside the gene matches: 6. This CDR3 has 14 residues. The CDR3 DNA reads TGTGCCAGCAGTTACGAGGGGGCGGTTCATGGCTACACCTTC. Translated, it gives CASSYEGAVHGYTF.

The V gene is TRBV6-2 or TRBV6-3, the J gene TRBJ1-1, with D maybe TRBD1 (6 bases). The length of the CDR3 is 14 residues. Germline V gene lookup returns CDR1 MNHEY and CDR2 SVGEGT. Deletions cut 5 bases from V and 4 bases from J, with 14 bases between. The CDR3 spells CASSRDGQITEAFF. The CDR3 DNA sequence: TGTGCCAGCAGTCGCGACGGACAGATCACTGAAGCTTTCTTT.

This clonotype occurred a few times. This chain uses TRBV12-3 or TRBV12-4 with TRBJ2-1; possible D gene TRBD2, 6 bases. Trimming removed 6 bases at V and 5 bases at J, with 20 bases between. The CDR3 consists of 16 residues. CDR3 sequence (DNA): TGTGCCAGCAGCCCGCGGGTCCGGGGGAACAACAATGAGCAGTTCTTC. Protein sequence: CASSPRVRGNNNEQFF.

The CDR3: CSVAILGQGARGTEAFF. CDR3 DNA: TGCAGCGTTGCCATCTTGGGACAGGGGGCCCGCGGCACTGAAGCTTTCTTT. This chain joins TRBV29-1 and TRBJ1-1; 12 bases map to TRBD1. Unmatched junction bases numbered 13, after V lost 4 bases and J lost 4 bases. The length of the CDR3 is 17 residues. Germline V gives CDR1 SQVTM, CDR2 ANQGSEA.

This clonotype was seen more than once but under ten times. The genes are TRBV19 and TRBJ2-3; D uncertain. Looked up from germline, CDR1 is LNHDA and CDR2 is SQIVND (reference sequence). This CDR3 has 17 residues. The V end was cut by 5 bases, the J end by 6 bases, with 24 bases between. The CDR3 here is CASSRWVNRLPGDTQYF. The CDR3 DNA reads as TGTGCCAGTAGTCGCTGGGTAAACAGACTCCCTGGGGATACGCAGTATTTT.

There are a few counts of this clonotype. This chain links TRBV6-5 with TRBJ2-3; 8 nucleotides match TRBD2. Germline-derived CDR1 and CDR2 are MNHEY and SVGAGI. V lost 6 bases and J lost 1; bases outside the gene matches: 3. This CDR3 is 14 amino acids long. As DNA, the CDR3 is TGTGCCAGCAGGCGGGGGGTGGGCACAGATACGCAGTATTTT. Translation: CASRRGVGTDTQYF.

The rearrangement uses TRBV7-9 and TRBJ1-1; D gene unclear. V was cut by 5 bases and J by 4 bases, with 17 bases left in between. The germline CDR1 and CDR2 sequences are SEHNR and FQNEAQ (reference sequence). CDR3 length equals 15 residues. In DNA, the CDR3 is TGTGCCAGCAGCCCCGAAGTGGGAGGGCTCACTGAAGCTTTCTTT. Translation gives CASSPEVGGLTEAFF.

This clonotype has only a few counts. The chain links TRBV29-1 to TRBJ1-2; 9 bases are a match to TRBD1. The CDR3 is 12 amino acids. V gave up 7 bases and J gave up 6 bases; unmatched junction bases: 6. Germline CDR1 reads SQVTM; CDR2 reads ANQGSEA. DNA of the CDR3: TGCAGCGCCAGGGACAGGGAAAATGGCTACACCTTC. Translation gives CSARDRENGYTF.

This clonotype was seen more than once but under ten times. The rearrangement joins TRBV7-6 to TRBJ1-5, with TRBD1 identical over 8 bases. The CDR3 is made up of 15 amino acids. CDR1 is SGHVS and CDR2 is FNYEAQ in the germline V gene. The J segment lost 7 bases and the V segment lost 5 bases, leaving 10 bases of the junction unmatched. The CDR3 bases are TGTGCCAGCAGCCAAATGACAGGGGTAAACCAGCCCCAGCATTTT. This gives the protein CASSQMTGVNQPQHF. Based on the CDR3 plus reference TRBV7-6 and TRBJ1-5, the full variable domain is GAGVSQSPRYKVTKRGQDVALRCDPISGHVSLYWYRQALGQGPEFLTYFNYEAQQDKSGLPNDRFSAERPEGSISTLTIQRTEQRDSAMYRCASSQMTGVNQPQHFGDGTRLSIL.

This clonotype was seen a few times. The gene calls are TRBV19 and TRBJ1-5; weak D call: TRBD1 (5 bases). Germline V gene sequence: CDR1 LNHDA, CDR2 SQIVND (reference sequence). The CDR3 is 15 residues long. V lost 6 bases, J lost 5 bases, and 17 bases lay in between. CDR3 region: CASSPVYGTDQPQHF. CDR3 in DNA: TGTGCCAGTAGCCCCGTGTATGGGACTGATCAGCCCCAGCATTTT.

V and J are TRBV20-1 and TRBJ1-6; weak D call: TRBD1 (5 bases). Trimming shortened V by 5 bases and J by 6 bases, and 11 bases separated the two germline ends. Germline assignment: CDR1 DFQATT and CDR2 SNEGSKA (reference sequence). The CDR3 has 13 amino acids. The CDR3 DNA sequence: TGCAGTGCTCGGGGCGGGAGTAATTCACCCCTCCACTTT. Encoded protein: CSARGGSNSPLHF.

This chain joins TRBV12-3 or TRBV12-4 and TRBJ1-1; tentative D call: TRBD1 (5 bases). The CDR3 runs 14 residues. Trimming removed 5 bases from V and 4 bases from J, with 14 bases in between. The CDR3 region is CASSLRGRGTEAFF. For the CDR3, the DNA is TGTGCCAGCAGTCTCAGAGGGAGGGGCACTGAAGCTTTCTTT.

This rearrangement joins TRBV28 to TRBJ2-7; D is possibly TRBD1 (6 bases). Looked up from germline, CDR1 is MDHEN and CDR2 is SYDVKM. The CDR3 totals 12 residues. Between the trimmed V and J ends, which lost 6 bases and 7 bases, there was a span of 13 bases. CDR3 sequence reads: CASSLQGREQYV. For the CDR3, the DNA is TGTGCCAGCAGCCTACAGGGCCGAGAGCAGTACGTC.

This clonotype was seen a few times. The rearrangement links TRBV4-1 to TRBJ2-1; no firm D call. The germline CDR1 and CDR2 sequences are MGHRA and YSYEKL. The CDR3 extends over 16 amino acids. Trimming pared 5 bases from V and 8 bases from J, leaving 22 bases between. The CDR3, as DNA: TGCGCCAGCAGCTATCTTACGGGCATTCAACTGTATGAGCAGTTCTTC. Its translation is CASSYLTGIQLYEQFF.

CDR3 amino acids: CASSLNGKRGGTQYF. The CDR3 DNA sequence: TGTGCCAGCAGTTTAAATGGGAAGCGAGGTGGTACGCAGTATTTT. The chain combines TRBV28 with TRBJ2-3, with no clear D. This CDR3 is built from 15 residues. Germline V lookup: CDR1 MDHEN, CDR2 SYDVKM. V was cut by 2 bases and J by 8 bases, with 17 bases left in between.

This clonotype was seen at least ten times. This chain uses TRBV5-1 with TRBJ1-1; D remains unclear. The CDR3 contains 14 residues. Germline V gene sequence: CDR1 SGHRS, CDR2 YFSETQ. V was clipped by 0 bases and J by 1 base, with 7 bases between them. Written as DNA, the CDR3 is TGCGCCAGCAGCTTGGAACCACAGAACACTGAAGCTTTCTTT. Its protein is CASSLEPQNTEAFF.

This chain connects TRBV7-2 to TRBJ2-7, with TRBD1 matching over 10 bases. The junction had 11 bases not matched to a gene; V was cut back by 6 bases and J by 6 bases. There are 15 residues in the CDR3. The germline gives CDR1 SGHTA, CDR2 FQGNSA. The CDR3 region is CASRPGTGVVSEQYF. CDR3 nucleotide sequence: TGTGCCAGCAGACCTGGGACAGGGGTAGTGAGCGAGCAGTACTTC.

The chain uses TRBV10-3 and TRBJ2-1; 8 nucleotides line up with TRBD2. There are 16 residues in the CDR3. CDR1 and CDR2 from the germline V gene are ENHRY and SYGVKD. V was clipped by 6 bases and J by 4 bases; unmatched bases: 11. CDR3 in amino acids: CAISPRGAGVYNEQFF. The CDR3 DNA follows: TGTGCCATCAGCCCCCGGGGAGCGGGGGTGTACAATGAGCAGTTCTTC.

The chain employs TRBV4-3 and TRBJ1-2; D is ambiguous. The germline V and J ends were trimmed by 4 bases and 7 bases, with 19 bases remaining between them. The CDR3 length is 15 residues. CDR1 and CDR2 (germline): LGHNA, YSLEER. CDR3 nucleotides: TGCGCCAGCAGCCGAGCCGACCGAGGGCGGGGTGGCTACACCTTC. This codes for CASSRADRGRGGYTF.

The chain links TRBV27 to TRBJ2-5, with TRBD2 matching over 8 bases. This CDR3 is built from 14 residues. V lost 8 bases and J lost 5; bases outside the gene matches: 10. CDR1 is MNHEY and CDR2 is SMNVEV in the germline V gene (reference sequence). CDR3 amino acids: CASRGGGWTETQYF. The CDR3 region has the DNA TGTGCCAGCCGGGGCGGGGGGTGGACGGAGACCCAGTACTTC.

The gene calls are TRBV5-1 and TRBJ2-1, with D tentatively TRBD2 (6 bases). This CDR3 region has 13 residues. Looked up from germline, CDR1 is SGHRS and CDR2 is YFSETQ. V lost 2 bases to trimming and J lost 6 bases, with 9 bases between them. The CDR3 DNA reads as TGCGCCAGCAGCTTTCCCGGGGGCAATGAGCAGTTCTTC. Amino acids: CASSFPGGNEQFF. Complete variable domain (other parts from reference TRBV5-1 and TRBJ2-1): KAGVTQTPRYLIKTRGQQVTLSCSPISGHRSVSWYQQTPGQGLQFLFEYFSETQRNKGNFPGRFSGRQFSNSRSEMNVSTLELGDSALYLCASSFPGGNEQFFGPGTRLTVL.

This clonotype was seen ten or more times. The CDR3 coding sequence is TGTGCCAGCAGCTTAGGCTCGGGGGTCAACACCGGGGAGCTGTTTTTT. Its translation is CASSLGSGVNTGELFF. V and J are TRBV7-8 and TRBJ2-2; possibly TRBD2 for D (6 bases). CDR1 and CDR2 from the germline V gene are SGHVS and FQNEAQ. This CDR3 is 16 amino acids long. The germline V and J ends were trimmed by 1 base and 2 bases, with 11 bases remaining between them. Full variable domain (outside the CDR3, taken from reference TRBV7-8 and TRBJ2-2): GAGVSQSPRYKVAKRGQDVALRCDPISGHVSLFWYQQALGQGPEFLTYFQNEAQLDKSGLPSDRFFAERPEGSVSTLKIQRTQQEDSAVYLCASSLGSGVNTGELFFGEGSRLTVL.

This clonotype was detected only a few times. The rearrangement joins TRBV28 to TRBJ1-2, with 11 bases lining up with TRBD1. Trimming at V came to 5 bases and at J to 5 bases, leaving 4 bases not matched to a gene. CDR1 MDHEN and CDR2 SYDVKM come from the germline V gene. This CDR3 contains 14 residues. The CDR3 protein is CASSLWDRGYGYTF. The CDR3 DNA follows: TGTGCCAGCAGTCTGTGGGACAGGGGGTATGGCTACACCTTC.